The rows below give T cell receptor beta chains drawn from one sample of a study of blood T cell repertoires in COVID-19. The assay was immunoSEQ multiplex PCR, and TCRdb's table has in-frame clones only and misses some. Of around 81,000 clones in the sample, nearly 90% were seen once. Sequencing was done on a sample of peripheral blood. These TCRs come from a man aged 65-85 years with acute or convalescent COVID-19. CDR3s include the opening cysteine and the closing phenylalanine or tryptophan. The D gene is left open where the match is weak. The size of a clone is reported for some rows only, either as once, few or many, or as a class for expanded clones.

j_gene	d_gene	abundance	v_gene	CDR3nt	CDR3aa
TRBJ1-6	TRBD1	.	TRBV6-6	TGTGCCAGCAGTTACCTCGGGACAGGGGATTCACCCCTCCACTTT	CASSYLGTGDSPLHF
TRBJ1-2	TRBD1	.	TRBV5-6	TGTGCCAGCAGCTTCCGGCGATCGGACAGGGCGTCTAACTATGGCTACACCTTC	CASSFRRSDRASNYGYTF
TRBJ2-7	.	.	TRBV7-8	TGTGCCAGCAGTACCCAGGCCCTATCCTACGAGCAGTACTTC	CASSTQALSYEQYF
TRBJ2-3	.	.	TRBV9	TGTGCCAGCAGCTTAGCGGTGTATACAGATACGCAGTATTTT	CASSLAVYTDTQYF
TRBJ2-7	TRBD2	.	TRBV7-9	TGTGCCAGCAGCGAAGCGGGGGGGCCAGACGAGCAGTACTTC	CASSEAGGPDEQYF
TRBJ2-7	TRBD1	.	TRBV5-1	TGCGCCAGCAGCTTGGAACAGGGGGGCTACGAGCAGTACTTC	CASSLEQGGYEQYF
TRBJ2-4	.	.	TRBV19	TGTGCCAGTAGTATTATGGGGGGATTAGCCAAAAACATTCAGTACTTC	CASSIMGGLAKNIQYF
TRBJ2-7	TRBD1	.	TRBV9	TGTGCCAGCAGCGTCGGGACAGCCTCCTACGAGCAGTACTTC	CASSVGTASYEQYF
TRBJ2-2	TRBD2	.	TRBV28	TGTGCCAGCAGTTCATACCCGGGACTAGCGGGAGGGTACACCGGGGAGCTGTTTTTT	CASSSYPGLAGGYTGELFF
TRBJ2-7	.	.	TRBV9	TGTGCCAGCAGCATACACTACGAGCAGTACTTC	CASSIHYEQYF
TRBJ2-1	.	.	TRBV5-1	TGCGCCAGCAGCTTGGGTCAGGGTTATGAGCAGTTCTTC	CASSLGQGYEQFF
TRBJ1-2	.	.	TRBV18	TGTGCCAGCTCACCGGGAGCTGACAACTATGGCTACACCTTC	CASSPGADNYGYTF
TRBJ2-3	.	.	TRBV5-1	TGCGCCAGCACCCCAACAGGGATGAGCACAGATACGCAGTATTTT	CASTPTGMSTDTQYF
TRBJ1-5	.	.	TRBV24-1	TGTGCCACCAGTGAGAGTCAGGGGTTCAATCAGCCCCAGCATTTT	CATSESQGFNQPQHF
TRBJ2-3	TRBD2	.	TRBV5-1	TGCGCCAGCAGCTTGATAGCTAGCGGGAGGGAGCCCCTTACGCAGTATTTT	CASSLIASGREPLTQYF
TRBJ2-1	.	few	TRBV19	TGTGCCAGTAGTCTCCTATTCGCGGGACCTGAGCAGTTCTTC	CASSLLFAGPEQFF
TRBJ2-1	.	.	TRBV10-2	TGCGCCAGCAGTGAAATAGTCAACAATGAGCAGTTCTTC	CASSEIVNNEQFF
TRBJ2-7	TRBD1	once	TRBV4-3	TGCGCCAGCAGCCAAGCGGTCGGCAGGGGGACCTACGAGCAGTACTTC	CASSQAVGRGTYEQYF
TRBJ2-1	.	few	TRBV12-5	TGTGCTAGTGCGTCGGACAGATACCCCTTTTGGAATGAGCAGTTCTTC	CASASDRYPFWNEQFF
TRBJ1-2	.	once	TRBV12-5	TGTGCTAGTGGTTTGGCAGCGGGCCGAAACTATGGCTACACCTTC	CASGLAAGRNYGYTF
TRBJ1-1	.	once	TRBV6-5	TGTGCCAGCAACACCTTGGGGAGGGACACTGAAGCTTTCTTT	CASNTLGRDTEAFF
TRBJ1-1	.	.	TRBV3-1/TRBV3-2	TGTGCCAGCAGCCAAGATGGGGGGGCCACTGAAGCTTTCTTT	CASSQDGGATEAFF
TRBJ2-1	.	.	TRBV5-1	TGCGCCAGCAGCCCGGACGGCGGGCTAACCTACAATGAGCAGTTCTTC	CASSPDGGLTYNEQFF
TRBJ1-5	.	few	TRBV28	TGTGCCAGCAGTTGGGGGGGAGGTAGTAATCAGCCCCAGCATTTT	CASSWGGGSNQPQHF
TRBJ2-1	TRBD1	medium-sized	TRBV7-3	TGTGCCAGCAGCTTAAGGCCGGACAGGGTATCTTACAATGAGCAGTTCTTC	CASSLRPDRVSYNEQFF
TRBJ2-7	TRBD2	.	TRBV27	TGTGCCAGCAGTTCAGGACTAGCGGGAGGGTACGAGCAGTACTTC	CASSSGLAGGYEQYF
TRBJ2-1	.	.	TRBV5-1	TGCGCCAGCAACAGCTTCGGGGGGCACAATGAGCAGTTCTTC	CASNSFGGHNEQFF
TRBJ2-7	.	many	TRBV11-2	TGTGCCAGCAGCTTAGTCCAGGGGTTGGTGGGGGAGCAGTACTTC	CASSLVQGLVGEQYF
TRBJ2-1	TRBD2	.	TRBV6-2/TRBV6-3	TGTGCCAGCAGTTTCGCCCTTAGCGGGAGAGAGGACAATGAGCAGTTCTTC	CASSFALSGREDNEQFF
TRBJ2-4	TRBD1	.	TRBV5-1	TGCGCCAGCAGCTCGGGACAGGGGAACATTCAGTACTTC	CASSSGQGNIQYF
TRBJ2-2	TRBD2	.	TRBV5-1	TGCGCCAGCAGCACCGGGACTAGCGGGAGGGCCGGGGAGCTGTTTTTT	CASSTGTSGRAGELFF
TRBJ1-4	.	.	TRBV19	TGTGCCAGTAGTAAGGCAGGGGATGTTGAAAAACTGTTTTTT	CASSKAGDVEKLFF
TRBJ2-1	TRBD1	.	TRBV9	TGTGCCAGCAGCGTAGGACAGGGGGTTAGAGTCTACAATGAGCAGTTCTTC	CASSVGQGVRVYNEQFF
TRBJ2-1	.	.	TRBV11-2	TGTGCCAGCAGCTTAGGTCAGGGGTGGGAGCAGTTCTTC	CASSLGQGWEQFF
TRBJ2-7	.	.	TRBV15	TGTGCCACCAGCAGAGATCCGGGAACCTACGAGCAGTACTTC	CATSRDPGTYEQYF
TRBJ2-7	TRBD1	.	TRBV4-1	TGCGCCAGCAGCCAAGGGACAGGGGGTAAAGCCGAGCAGTACTTC	CASSQGTGGKAEQYF
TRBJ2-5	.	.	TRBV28	TGTGCCAGCAGTTTAAGAGGCCGCGGGGCGGGGGAGACCCAGTACTTC	CASSLRGRGAGETQYF
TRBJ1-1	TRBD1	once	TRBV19	TGTGCCAGTAGTAGCGGGACAGTGAACACTGAAGCTTTCTTT	CASSSGTVNTEAFF
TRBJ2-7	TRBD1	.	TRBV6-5	TGTGCCAGCAGGGCCGGGACAGACAGCTCCTACGAGCAGTACTTC	CASRAGTDSSYEQYF
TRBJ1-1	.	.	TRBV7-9	TGTGCCAGCAGAACCACAGGGAACACTGAAGCTTTCTTT	CASRTTGNTEAFF
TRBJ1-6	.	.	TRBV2	TGTGCCAGCAGGTCAGGGTTGGGTTCACCCCTCCACTTT	CASRSGLGSPLHF
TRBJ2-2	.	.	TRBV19	TGTGCCAGTAGTATAGATCAACAGAGAAACACCGGGGAGCTGTTTTTT	CASSIDQQRNTGELFF
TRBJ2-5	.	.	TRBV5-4	TGTGCCAGCAGCCCGGGCGGGTCGGTTCTGGAGACCCAGTACTTC	CASSPGGSVLETQYF
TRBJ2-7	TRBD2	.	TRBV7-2	TGTGCCAGCAGCTTAGTAGCGGGAGTTAGGAGGAGAATGGGCGAGCAGTACTTC	CASSLVAGVRRRMGEQYF
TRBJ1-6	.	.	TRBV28	TGTGCCAGCAGTTTAATAACCTATAATTCACCCCTCCACTTT	CASSLITYNSPLHF
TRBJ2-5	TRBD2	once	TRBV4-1	TGCGCCAGCCGGACTAGCGGGGAACAAGAGACCCAGTACTTC	CASRTSGEQETQYF
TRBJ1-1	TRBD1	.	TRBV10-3	TGTGCCATCAGTCAACAGGGGAACAGTGGTGAAGCTTTCTTT	CAISQQGNSGEAFF
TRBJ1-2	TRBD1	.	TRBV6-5	TGTGCCAGCAGTTACGGGACAGAGAGAAACTATGGCTACACCTTC	CASSYGTERNYGYTF
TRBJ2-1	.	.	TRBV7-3	TGTGCCAGCAGCTTAACCCCGCTGCCCTCAAGGGGCAATGAGCAGTTCTTC	CASSLTPLPSRGNEQFF
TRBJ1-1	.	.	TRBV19	TGTGCCAGTAGGACCTCCGACAGGTCCCAAGACCCTGAAGCTTTCTTT	CASRTSDRSQDPEAFF
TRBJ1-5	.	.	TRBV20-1	TGCAGTGCTAGTCCGGGAGGAAGAAGCAATCAGCCCCAGCATTTT	CSASPGGRSNQPQHF
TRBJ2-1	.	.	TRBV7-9	TGTGCCAGCAGCCCGGGACAAGTCTCCTACAATGAGCAGTTCTTC	CASSPGQVSYNEQFF
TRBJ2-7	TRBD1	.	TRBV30	TGTGCCTGGAGTCCAAAGGGACAGGGGAGCGAGCAGTACTTC	CAWSPKGQGSEQYF
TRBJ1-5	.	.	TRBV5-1	TGCGCCAGCAGCTTGGAGCTGGATCAGCCCCAGCATTTT	CASSLELDQPQHF